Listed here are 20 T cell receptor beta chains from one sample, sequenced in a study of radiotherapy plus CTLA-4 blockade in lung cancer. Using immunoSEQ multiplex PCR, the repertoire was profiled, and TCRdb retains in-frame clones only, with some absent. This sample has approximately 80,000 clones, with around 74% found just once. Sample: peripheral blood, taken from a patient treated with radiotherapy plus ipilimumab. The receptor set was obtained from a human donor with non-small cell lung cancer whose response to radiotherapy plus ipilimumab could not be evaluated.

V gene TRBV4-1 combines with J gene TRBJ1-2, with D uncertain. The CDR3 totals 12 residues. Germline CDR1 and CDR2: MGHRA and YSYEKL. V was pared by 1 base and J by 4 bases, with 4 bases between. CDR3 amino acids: CASSQGAYGYTF. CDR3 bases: TGCGCCAGCAGCCAAGGGGCCTATGGCTACACCTTC.

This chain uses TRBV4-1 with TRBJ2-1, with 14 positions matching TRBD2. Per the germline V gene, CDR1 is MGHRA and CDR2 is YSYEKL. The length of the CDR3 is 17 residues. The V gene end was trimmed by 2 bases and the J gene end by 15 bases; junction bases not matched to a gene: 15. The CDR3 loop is CASSQPLTSGRAPVRFF. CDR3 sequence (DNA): TGCGCCAGCAGCCAACCCCTGACTAGCGGGAGGGCCCCGGTTAGGTTCTTC.

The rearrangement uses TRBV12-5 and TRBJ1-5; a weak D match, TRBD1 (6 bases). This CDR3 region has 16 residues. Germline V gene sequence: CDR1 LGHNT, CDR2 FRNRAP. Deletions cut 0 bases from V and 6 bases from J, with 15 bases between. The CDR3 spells CASGLVTPTGSQPQHF. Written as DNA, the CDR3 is TGTGCTAGTGGTTTGGTAACCCCAACAGGGAGTCAGCCCCAGCATTTT.

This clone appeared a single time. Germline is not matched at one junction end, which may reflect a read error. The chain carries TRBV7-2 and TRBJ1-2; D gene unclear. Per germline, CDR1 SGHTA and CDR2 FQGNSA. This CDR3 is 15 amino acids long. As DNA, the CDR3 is TGTGCCAGCGGCTTGGGCGGCGGGACTAACTATGGCTACACCTTC. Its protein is CASGLGGGTNYGYTF.

CDR3 DNA sequence: TGTGCCAGCAGCGAAGGACTAGCGGAGGAGCAGTACTTC. It is translated as CASSEGLAEEQYF. V is TRBV7-3 and J is TRBJ2-5, with TRBD2 identical over 10 bases. With 5 bases clipped from V and 11 bases from J, the junction kept 8 bases outside the gene matches. This CDR3 contains 13 residues. Germline V gene sequence: CDR1 SGHTA, CDR2 FQGTGA.

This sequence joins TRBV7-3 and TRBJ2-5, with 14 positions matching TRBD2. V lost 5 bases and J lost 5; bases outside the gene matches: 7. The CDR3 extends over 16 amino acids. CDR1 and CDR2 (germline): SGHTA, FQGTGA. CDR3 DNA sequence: TGTGCCAGCAGCCCTAACGGACTAGCGGGGGGTGAGACCCAGTACTTC. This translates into CASSPNGLAGGETQYF.

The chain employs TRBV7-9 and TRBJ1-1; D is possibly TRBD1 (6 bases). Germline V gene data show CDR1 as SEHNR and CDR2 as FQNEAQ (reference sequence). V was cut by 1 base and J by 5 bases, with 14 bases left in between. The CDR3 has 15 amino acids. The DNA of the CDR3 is TGTGCCAGCAGCTTAGAGGGACGTCAGGGGACTGAAGCTTTCTTT. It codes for CASSLEGRQGTEAFF.

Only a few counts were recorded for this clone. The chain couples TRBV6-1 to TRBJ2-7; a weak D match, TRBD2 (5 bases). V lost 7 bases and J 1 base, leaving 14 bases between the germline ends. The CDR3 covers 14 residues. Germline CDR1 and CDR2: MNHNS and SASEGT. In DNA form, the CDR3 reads TGTGCCAGCAACCCCGACGGAGGATCCTACGAGCAGTACTTC. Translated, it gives CASNPDGGSYEQYF.

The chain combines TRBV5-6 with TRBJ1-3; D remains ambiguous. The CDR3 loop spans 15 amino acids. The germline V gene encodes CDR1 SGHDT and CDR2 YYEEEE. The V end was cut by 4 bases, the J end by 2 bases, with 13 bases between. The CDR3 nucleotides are TGTGCCAGCAGCAGCCTTTTCCGGGCTGGAAACACCATATATTTT. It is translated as CASSSLFRAGNTIYF.

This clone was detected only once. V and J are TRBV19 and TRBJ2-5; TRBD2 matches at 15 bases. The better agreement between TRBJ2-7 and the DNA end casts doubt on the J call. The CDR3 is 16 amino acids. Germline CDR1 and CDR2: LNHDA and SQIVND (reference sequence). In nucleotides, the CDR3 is TGTGCCAGTAGTACCGGGACTAGCGGGGGGTCCTACGAGCAGTACTTC. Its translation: CASSTGTSGGSYEQYF.

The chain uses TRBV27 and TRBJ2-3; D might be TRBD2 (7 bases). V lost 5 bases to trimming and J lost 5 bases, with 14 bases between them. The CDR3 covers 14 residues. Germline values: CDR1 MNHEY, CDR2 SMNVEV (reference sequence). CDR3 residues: CASSPQGRGDTQYF. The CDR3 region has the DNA TGTGCCAGCAGTCCGCAGGGGAGGGGAGATACGCAGTATTTT.

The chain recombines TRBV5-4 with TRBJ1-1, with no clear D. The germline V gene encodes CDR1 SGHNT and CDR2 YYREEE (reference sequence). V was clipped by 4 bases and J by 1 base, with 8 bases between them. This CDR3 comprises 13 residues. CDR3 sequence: CASSRDKNTEAFF. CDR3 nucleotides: TGTGCCAGCAGCCGAGACAAGAACACTGAAGCTTTCTTT.

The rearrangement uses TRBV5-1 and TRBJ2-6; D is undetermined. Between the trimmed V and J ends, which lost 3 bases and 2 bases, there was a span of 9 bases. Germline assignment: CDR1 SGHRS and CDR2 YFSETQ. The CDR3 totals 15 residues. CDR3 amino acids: CASSSTTAGANVLTF. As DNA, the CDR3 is TGCGCCAGCAGCTCCACTACGGCTGGGGCCAACGTCCTGACTTTC.

CDR3 amino acids: CASSLSGSFYNEQFF. In DNA form, the CDR3 reads TGTGCCAGCAGTTTAAGCGGGAGTTTCTACAATGAGCAGTTCTTC. The J gene is TRBJ2-1, the V gene TRBV6-5; 8 nucleotides match TRBD2. The germline V gene encodes CDR1 MNHEY and CDR2 SVGAGI. This CDR3 region has 15 residues. V gave up 4 bases and J gave up 3 bases; unmatched junction bases: 5.

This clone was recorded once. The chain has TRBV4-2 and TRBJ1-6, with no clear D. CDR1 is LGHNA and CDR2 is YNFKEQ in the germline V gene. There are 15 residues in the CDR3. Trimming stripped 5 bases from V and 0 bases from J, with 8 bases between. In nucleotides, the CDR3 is TGTGCCAGCAGCGGCGGTATCTCCTATAATTCACCCCTCCACTTT. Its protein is CASSGGISYNSPLHF.

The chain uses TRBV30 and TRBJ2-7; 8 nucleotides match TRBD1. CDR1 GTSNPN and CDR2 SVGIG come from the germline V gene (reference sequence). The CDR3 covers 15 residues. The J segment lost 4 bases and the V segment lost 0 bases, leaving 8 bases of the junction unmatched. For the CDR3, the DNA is TGTGCCTGGAGTGTAGACCGGGACAGGTCTTACGAGCAGTACTTC. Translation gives CAWSVDRDRSYEQYF.

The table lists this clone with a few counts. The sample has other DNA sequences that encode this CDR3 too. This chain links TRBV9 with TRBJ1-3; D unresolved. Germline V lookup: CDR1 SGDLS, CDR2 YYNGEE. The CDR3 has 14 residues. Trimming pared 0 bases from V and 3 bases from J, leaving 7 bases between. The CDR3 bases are TGTGCCAGCAGCGTAGGAGGAGTTGGAAACACCATATATTTT. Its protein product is CASSVGGVGNTIYF. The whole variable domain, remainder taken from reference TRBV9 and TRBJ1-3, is DSGVTQTPKHLITATGQRVTLRCSPRSGDLSVYWYQQSLDQGLQFLIQYYNGEERAKGNILERFSAQQFPDLHSELNLSSLELGDSALYFCASSVGGVGNTIYFGEGSWLTVV.

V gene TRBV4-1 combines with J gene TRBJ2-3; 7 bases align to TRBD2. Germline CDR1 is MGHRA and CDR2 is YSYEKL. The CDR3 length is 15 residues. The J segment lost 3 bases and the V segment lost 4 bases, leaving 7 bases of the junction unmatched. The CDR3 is CASSRGGSGTDTQYF. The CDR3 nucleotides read TGCGCCAGCAGCCGGGGGGGGAGTGGGACAGATACGCAGTATTTT.

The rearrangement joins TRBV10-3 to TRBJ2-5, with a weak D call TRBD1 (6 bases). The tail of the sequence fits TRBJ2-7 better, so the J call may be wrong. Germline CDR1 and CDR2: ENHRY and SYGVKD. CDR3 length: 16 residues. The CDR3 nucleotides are TGTGCCATCCGGAGAGAGAGGACAGTTAATCCCTACGAGCAGTACTTC. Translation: CAIRRERTVNPYEQYF.

CDR3 sequence: CAISESISPTGIAYEQYF. The CDR3 coding sequence is TGTGCCATCAGTGAGTCCATATCGCCGACAGGGATAGCCTACGAGCAGTACTTC. V gene TRBV10-3 combines with J gene TRBJ2-7; TRBD1 agrees at 7 bases. The V and J ends lost 0 bases and 2 bases, in that order; junction bases with no gene match: 13. In germline, CDR1 is ENHRY, CDR2 SYGVKD. There are 18 residues in the CDR3.